Sequencing of this T cell receptor beta chain was carried out in a study of T cell repertoires in cytomegalovirus infection. In the study overall: Public TCR beta signatures provided an indication of both CMV infection and a matching HLA type.

Looked up from germline, CDR1 is SGHVS and CDR2 is FNYEAQ. This CDR3 is built from 16 residues. V gave up 0 bases and J gave up 3 bases, with 12 bases separating them. TCRdb used MiXCR to reprocess the reads, holding one entry per CDR3 protein. The sample yields roughly 500,000 distinct CDR3 sequences, more than 40% seen once. For this clonotype: Its antigen remains unidentified.

Sequenced material: cultured PBMCs, taken from culture after CMV antigen stimulation. The chain links TRBV7-6 to TRBJ1-5; D ambiguous. This receptor was obtained from a human donor in good health (CMV status not recorded). Some clones in this sample may be carry-over from other donors' samples. The CDR3 reads CASSLARGQANQPQHF. The CDR3 DNA reads TGTGCCAGCAGCTTAGCGAGAGGGCAGGCCAATCAGCCCCAGCATTTT.